Shown below are 28 T cell receptor beta chains from a single sample sequenced in a study of T cells in Graves' hyperthyroidism and ophthalmopathy. From RNA transcripts, TCR beta CDR3 regions were amplified. In the first-round RT-PCR of the TCR CDR3, the HTBI primer set was used. TCRdb reanalysed the multiplex PCR reads using MiXCR and keeps one entry per CDR3 protein. The sample carries some 320,000 distinct CDR3 sequences, roughly an eighth recorded once. The sample comprised blood. The receptors shown here come from a woman aged 40 to 50 with Graves' ophthalmopathy.

This clonotype has a count of ten or more. This rearrangement joins TRBV7-2 to TRBJ2-5, with unresolved D. In germline, CDR1 is SGHTA, CDR2 FQGNSA. CDR3 length equals 15 residues. V was shortened by 6 bases and J by 2 bases, with 16 bases between the two germline ends. The CDR3 reads CASSSMVRPQETQYF. CDR3 coding DNA: TGTGCCAGCAGTTCAATGGTCCGCCCACAAGAGACCCAGTACTTC.

This clonotype was observed many times. The rearrangement joins TRBV2 to TRBJ2-4, with 9 bases matching TRBD1. Germline loops: CDR1 SNHLY, CDR2 FYNNEI. The CDR3 covers 15 residues. After removal of 2 bases from V and 8 bases from J, the junction contained 7 bases not matched to a gene. CDR3 nucleotides: TGTGCCAGCAGTGAATCCGACAGGGGGGAAGACATTCAGTACTTC. Translating gives CASSESDRGEDIQYF.

This clonotype was seen more than once but under ten times. This may stem from a read error, because a much larger clone lies one nucleotide away. The chain combines TRBV5-1 with TRBJ1-1; TRBD1 is a possible D gene (5 bases). Germline V gives CDR1 SGHRS, CDR2 YFSETQ. The CDR3 covers 14 residues. For the CDR3, the DNA is TGCGCCAGCAGCTTTGCTAGGGACGGGACTGGAGCTTTCTTT. It is translated as CASSFARDGTGAFF.

This clonotype was found a few times. V gene TRBV7-9 combines with J gene TRBJ2-5; tentative D call: TRBD2 (5 bases). With 5 bases removed from V and 4 bases from J, the gap between germline ends came to 20 bases. Germline CDR1 reads SEHNR; CDR2 reads FQNEAQ (reference sequence). The CDR3 sequence is 16 residues long. CDR3 nucleotides: TGTGCCAGCAGCCCCCGGGTGGGCCCCGAGGGAGAGACCCAGTACTTC. Amino acid sequence: CASSPRVGPEGETQYF.

To note about this clonotype: A much larger clone differs from this one at a single base, so this may be a read error. The V and J genes are TRBV20-1 and TRBJ1-4; the D is unclear. This CDR3 has 12 amino acids. Per the germline V gene, CDR1 is DFQATT and CDR2 is SNEGSKA (reference sequence). This CDR3 is CSAAGLRERLFF. CDR3 DNA sequence: TGCAGTGCAGCGGGCCTTCGAGAAAGACTGTTTTTT.

This sequence joins TRBV6-1 and TRBJ2-5; TRBD2 might be the D (6 bases). V was shortened by 10 bases and J by 2 bases, with 11 bases between the two germline ends. This CDR3 is built from 12 residues. Looked up from germline, CDR1 is MNHNS and CDR2 is SASEGT. The CDR3 DNA is TGTGCCACGCTGGGACTGCAAGAGACCCAGTACTTC. It encodes CATLGLQETQYF.

With regard to this clonotype: Given a much more abundant clone one base away, this may be a read error. The J gene is TRBJ2-7, the V gene TRBV5-6, with D possibly TRBD1 on 7 matching bases. Germline lookup yields CDR1 SGHDT and CDR2 YYEEEE. The V and J ends lost 4 bases and 6 bases respectively, with 20 bases between them. This CDR3 has 15 residues. The CDR3 sequence: CASSGGGRGAIEQYF. The CDR3 DNA sequence: TGTGCCAGCAGCGGCGGTGGCAGGGGGGCGATCGAGCAGTACTTC.

A word on this clonotype: Possible read error: a much larger clone is one base away. The gene calls are TRBV7-9 and TRBJ2-7, with 10 bases that match TRBD1. Germline CDR1 reads SEHNR; CDR2 reads FQNEAQ (reference sequence). With 5 bases clipped from V and 5 bases from J, the junction kept 6 bases outside the gene matches. The CDR3 loop spans 14 amino acids. The CDR3 is CASSPWDRGDEQYF. The CDR3 nucleotides read TGTGCCAGCAGCCCCTGGGACAGGGGTGACGAGCAGTACTTC.

J is TRBJ2-7 and V is TRBV6-2 or TRBV6-3; tentatively, D is TRBD2 (6 bases). Germline V gene sequence: CDR1 MNHEY, CDR2 SVGEGT. The CDR3 has 13 amino acids. The germline V and J ends were trimmed by 7 bases and 3 bases, with 13 bases remaining between them. CDR3 DNA: TGTGCCAGCACCGGCGGGGACCTCTACGAGCAGTACTTC. Translated, it gives CASTGGDLYEQYF.

The sample holds many counts of this clonotype. The chain combines TRBV11-2 with TRBJ1-1; D remains unclear. The CDR3 runs to 12 residues. Trimming stripped 3 bases from V and 4 bases from J, with 6 bases between. Per the germline V gene, CDR1 is SGHAT and CDR2 is FQNNGV. DNA for the CDR3: TGTGCCAGCAGCTTGACCAGCACTGAAGCTTTCTTT. This gives the protein CASSLTSTEAFF.

This clonotype was found many times. This rearrangement joins TRBV4-1 to TRBJ2-1; TRBD1 aligns across 9 bases. CDR1 MGHRA and CDR2 YSYEKL come from the germline V gene. CDR3 length: 17 amino acids. After removal of 3 bases from V and 6 bases from J, the junction contained 12 bases not matched to a gene. The CDR3 nucleotides are TGCGCCAGCAGCCACCCGGGACAGGGACTCGGGGGCAATGAGCAGTTCTTC. It encodes CASSHPGQGLGGNEQFF.

Turning to this clonotype: This could be a read error, since a much larger clone is one nucleotide away. The chain employs TRBV19 and TRBJ2-2, with D possibly matching TRBD1 (6 bases). Germline CDR1 and CDR2: LNHDA and SQIVND (reference sequence). The CDR3 totals 14 residues. Trimming pared 9 bases from V and 4 bases from J, leaving 15 bases between. The CDR3 is CASRDKASTGELFF. The CDR3 bases are TGTGCCAGCCGGGACAAGGCGAGCACCGGGGAGCTGTTTTTT.

At least ten counts were recorded for this clonotype. The CDR3 protein is CASSLLGGGELFF. In DNA, the CDR3 is TGTGCCAGCAGCTTGCTCGGAGGTGGGGAGCTGTTTTTT. V is TRBV7-2 and J is TRBJ2-2; tentative D call: TRBD2 (5 bases). This CDR3 comprises 13 residues. CDR1 is SGHTA and CDR2 is FQGNSA in the germline V gene. V lost 3 bases, J lost 8 bases, and 10 bases lay in between.

This clonotype showed up just a few times. The chain joins TRBV20-1 to TRBJ2-1; D is uncertain. Looked up from germline, CDR1 is DFQATT and CDR2 is SNEGSKA (reference sequence). The CDR3 is made up of 11 amino acids. V shed 2 bases and J shed 7 bases, with 6 bases lying between them. The CDR3 DNA reads TGCAGTGCTAGATTCTTTAATGAGCAGTTCTTC. Its translation: CSARFFNEQFF.

This clonotype was counted only a few times. The rearrangement links TRBV20-1 to TRBJ2-2, with 7 bases matching TRBD1. The CDR3 runs 13 residues. The V gene end was trimmed by 2 bases and the J gene end by 8 bases; junction bases not matched to a gene: 5. From germline, CDR1 is DFQATT and CDR2 SNEGSKA (reference sequence). The CDR3 sequence: CSARRGPQGELFF. In DNA form, the CDR3 reads TGCAGTGCTAGAAGGGGGCCACAAGGGGAGCTGTTTTTT.

V gene TRBV6-1 combines with J gene TRBJ2-1; D is ambiguous. Per germline, CDR1 MNHNS and CDR2 SASEGT. V shed 10 bases and J shed 5 bases, with 6 bases lying between them. CDR3 size: 10 residues. The CDR3 region is CATKDNEQFF. CDR3 coding DNA: TGTGCCACCAAAGACAATGAGCAGTTCTTC.

The table lists this clonotype with a count of one. The gene calls are TRBV7-9 and TRBJ1-2, with a possible D match to TRBD1 (5 bases). Germline V gene lookup returns CDR1 SEHNR and CDR2 FQNEAQ (reference sequence). This CDR3 is 15 amino acids long. The V end was cut by 3 bases, the J end by 2 bases, with 13 bases between. CDR3 sequence reads: CASSLGSQGNYGYTF. In DNA, the CDR3 is TGTGCCAGCAGCTTGGGTAGTCAGGGAAACTATGGCTACACCTTC.

This clonotype came up many times. V is TRBV6-5 and J is TRBJ2-1; 12 bases align to TRBD2. CDR1 is MNHEY and CDR2 is SVGAGI in the germline V gene. This CDR3 is 19 amino acids long. V shed 4 bases, J shed 2 bases, and the junction held 12 bases outside the gene matches. CDR3 nucleotide sequence: TGTGCCAGCAGTTCCCCTAGCGGGAGGGCCGGTTCGCCCTACAATGAGCAGTTCTTC. It translates to CASSSPSGRAGSPYNEQFF.

This clonotype was observed a few times. CDR3 nucleotides: TGCAGTGCTAGGGGACAGAGGGTGGCTTTCTTT. Translation gives CSARGQRVAFF. The rearrangement links TRBV20-1 to TRBJ1-1; TRBD1 matches at 7 bases. This CDR3 has 11 residues. Germline CDR1 reads DFQATT; CDR2 reads SNEGSKA (reference sequence). The V gene end was trimmed by 3 bases and the J gene end by 11 bases; junction bases not matched to a gene: 6.

This clonotype has just a few counts. The chain employs TRBV10-1 and TRBJ1-2; a possible D gene is TRBD1 (5 bases). Germline CDR1 and CDR2: WNHNN and SYGVQD (reference sequence). Between the trimmed V and J ends, which lost 4 bases and 4 bases, there was a span of 13 bases. The CDR3 runs 14 residues. The CDR3 here is CASSVEGAVYGYTF. CDR3 sequence (DNA): TGCGCCAGCAGTGTAGAAGGGGCCGTCTATGGCTACACCTTC.

V gene TRBV20-1 combines with J gene TRBJ1-1; D is perhaps TRBD1 (5 bases). Germline values: CDR1 DFQATT, CDR2 SNEGSKA (reference sequence). Trimming cost V 3 bases and J 5 bases, with 13 bases left between them. The CDR3 sequence is 13 residues long. The CDR3 nucleotides are TGCAGTGCTAGGTGGGGGGGTGGGACTGAAGCTTTCTTT. Translating it yields CSARWGGGTEAFF.

The rearrangement links TRBV19 to TRBJ2-1; TRBD2 matches 11 bases. This CDR3 comprises 18 residues. V shed 5 bases and J 7 bases; nucleotides not matched to a gene: 16. CDR1 is LNHDA and CDR2 is SQIVND in the germline V gene (reference sequence). The CDR3: CASSWASGRSVRDNEQFF. The CDR3 coding sequence is TGTGCCAGTAGTTGGGCTAGCGGGAGGTCAGTGAGAGATAATGAGCAGTTCTTC.

This clonotype was recorded many times. The chain carries TRBV7-2 and TRBJ2-2; D unresolved. V lost 4 bases, J lost 6 bases, and 9 bases lay in between. The CDR3 length is 13 residues. Per germline, CDR1 SGHTA and CDR2 FQGNSA. The CDR3 loop reads CASSSRAPGELFF. CDR3 nucleotide sequence: TGTGCCAGCAGCTCTAGGGCGCCCGGGGAGCTGTTTTTT.

This clonotype appeared many times. J is TRBJ2-1 and V is TRBV30, with D unresolved. Germline-derived CDR1 and CDR2 are GTSNPN and SVGIG (reference sequence). This CDR3 comprises 14 residues. The V gene lost 3 bases and the J gene lost 2 bases, with 11 bases spanning the gap. The CDR3 DNA is TGTGCCTGGAGGGGTCTGTCTCCCTACAATGAGCAGTTCTTC. Translating it yields CAWRGLSPYNEQFF.

The chain uses TRBV18 and TRBJ2-1; the D call may be TRBD1 or TRBD2 (6 bases each). The germline gives CDR1 KGHSH, CDR2 LQKENI. The V end was cut by 3 bases, the J end by 3 bases, with 15 bases between. CDR3 length equals 16 residues. The CDR3 region is CASSPTRGQLYNEQFF. The CDR3 DNA sequence: TGTGCCAGCTCACCCACCCGGGGGCAGCTCTACAATGAGCAGTTCTTC.

V gene TRBV12-3 or TRBV12-4 combines with J gene TRBJ1-6; D perhaps matches TRBD1 (5 bases). CDR3 length: 13 residues. V lost 7 bases to trimming and J lost 7 bases, with 11 bases between them. As DNA, the CDR3 is TGTGCCAGCACAATGGGGCCAAATTCACCCCTCCACTTT. Protein sequence: CASTMGPNSPLHF.

The sample holds many counts of this clonotype. The chain carries TRBV13 and TRBJ1-6; TRBD1 matches at 8 bases. Looked up from germline, CDR1 is PRHDT and CDR2 is FYEKMQ (reference sequence). After removal of 5 bases from V and 7 bases from J, the junction contained 4 bases not matched to a gene. CDR3 length: 14 amino acids. The CDR3 loop is CASSTRQGNSPLHF. CDR3 bases: TGTGCCAGCAGCACCAGACAGGGGAATTCACCCCTCCACTTT.

This clonotype occurred many times. The chain uses TRBV29-1 and TRBJ2-1; 9 bases line up with TRBD2. CDR3 size: 15 residues. Germline-derived CDR1 and CDR2 are SQVTM and ANQGSEA. Trimming removed 1 base from V and 6 bases from J; junction bases left unmatched: 7. The CDR3 nucleotides read TGCAGCGTTGAAGGAAGAGCGGGAGGCCTCAATGAGCAGTTCTTC. Translation: CSVEGRAGGLNEQFF.